This T cell receptor beta chain comes out of a study of blood T cells in healthy people across ages (dated by TCRdb to about 2015). About the full investigation: In model experiments, template switching captured roughly one uniquely barcoded TCR beta cDNA molecule for every two T cells. Age-related changes in TCR beta repertoire diversity were measured in the study by deep sequencing normalized with unique cDNA molecular identifiers. The donors were divided into four age groups: young (average approximately 15 years), middle-aged (roughly 42), aged (roughly 60) and long-lived (roughly 82). Donors of different ages were randomly distributed across sequencing lanes to avoid experimental bias. For two donors (one aged 18 to 30 and one aged 80 or older), the study analyzed two additional independent replicas of 1 million unique cDNA reads from the same blood draw.

The library was obtained by 5' RACE. Instrument used: Illumina HiSeq 2500. A second PCR of roughly 6 to 11 cycles was run with a J-beta primer mix and a sample-barcoded 5' primer. Each TCR beta cDNA molecule received a unique molecular identifier from a template-switch 5' adaptor carrying 12 random nucleotides. Each sample yielded at least 3 million CDR3-containing paired-end reads. First-strand cDNA was synthesized from all RNA with the Mint cDNA synthesis kit, primed by a TRBC-specific oligonucleotide. All cDNA was treated with uracil-DNA glycosylase and then went through a first 18-cycle PCR with the universal primers M1SS and BC2_uni_R. The authors processed their data as follows. For normalization, 1 million high-quality reads were randomly selected from each sample, with every read carrying a distinct molecular identifier. Reads with shared molecular identifiers were discarded instead of being binned into consensus sequences. CDR3 identification, clonotype clustering and error correction used MiTCR with a Q25 quality threshold and the strictest error-elimination algorithm. Lower-bound total TCR beta diversity was estimated with a nonparametric unseen species model using Euler transformation. TCRdb trimmed the raw reads at Q25, called clones with MiXCR and kept productive beta chains. For every CDR3 protein sequence, its rows merge into one entry that carries the most common genes and DNA. None of the V and J calls come from the authors' own analysis; TCRdb made them. For this sample the table gives around 800,000 distinct CDR3 sequences, of which around 43% were detected only once. The ten most abundant clones make up about a fifth of the sample.

Overall study results and their limits: Bulk unsorted PBMC profiling prevented conclusive comparison of naive and antigen-experienced compartments. Donor CMV infection status was unknown, potentially confounding age-related changes in expanded clonotypes. Estimates of total diversity from one million sequenced T cells were regarded as lower bounds and underestimates. Observed TCR beta diversity per million T cells fell roughly linearly with age, and a significant reduction was already apparent by age roughly 40. The long-lived group showed more naive CD4+ T cells, fewer expanded clones and increased TCR diversity than the aged group, suggesting age selection. The percentage of naive T cells measured by flow cytometry correlated strongly with observed TCR beta diversity.

For this clonotype: The antigen it binds to is not known. No per-base quality is available; no much larger clone lies one base away.

Donors were roughly 40 systemically healthy Caucasian individuals from Russia aged roughly 6 to 90 years. Each donor gave ten milliliters of peripheral blood, collected into EDTA-treated Vacutainer tubes. Ficoll-Paque density-gradient centrifugation was used to isolate PBMCs, with at least 7 million obtained per sample. Trizol reagent was used to extract total RNA from the PBMCs, yielding at least 5.5 micrograms per sample. The percentages of naive CD45RAhigh/CD27high T cells were determined by flow cytometry on a PBMC aliquot from every donor. The V end gives up 5 bases and the J end 9 bases, leaving 6 bases in the junction not matched to a gene. Looking up the germline V gene (reference sequence) yields CDR1 MNHNY and CDR2 SVGAGI. The CDR3 holds 13 amino acids from the cysteine to the phenylalanine. Kept here is only the CDR3 DNA, which spans 39 bases and is read in frame from base 1.

This clonotype was obtained from a man aged 60 to 69 in good health. This chain joins TRBV6-6 to TRBJ2-3; TRBD1 lines up with 9 middle nucleotides. Sequenced material: blood. CDR3 sequence: CASSKDRGVTQYF. Read as DNA, the sequence is TGTGCCAGCAGTAAAGACAGGGGGGTGACGCAGTATTTT.